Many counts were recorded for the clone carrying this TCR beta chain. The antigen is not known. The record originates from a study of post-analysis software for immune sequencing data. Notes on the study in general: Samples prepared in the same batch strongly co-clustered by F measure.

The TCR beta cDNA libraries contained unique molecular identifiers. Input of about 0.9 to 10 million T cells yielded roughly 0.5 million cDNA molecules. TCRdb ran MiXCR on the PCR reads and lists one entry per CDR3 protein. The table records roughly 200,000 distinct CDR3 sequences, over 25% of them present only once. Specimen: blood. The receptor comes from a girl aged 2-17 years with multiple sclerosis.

The CDR3 nucleotides read TGCGCCAGCAGCTTGTCTCCAGCGTGGTTCAATGAGCAGTTCTTC. Protein product: CASSLSPAWFNEQFF. The genes are TRBV5-1 and TRBJ2-1; D not resolved. Germline V gene sequence: CDR1 SGHRS, CDR2 YFSETQ. This CDR3 is 15 amino acids long. Trimming stripped 1 base from V and 6 bases from J, with 14 bases between.